These T cell receptor beta chains were read from a single sample in a study of patients and donors after allogeneic stem cell transplantation. TCRdb reprocessed the RT-PCR reads with MiXCR, giving one entry per CDR3 protein. The sample records 400,000 to 450,000 distinct CDR3 sequences, roughly 16% being singletons. The sequencing sample was made of blood, either unsorted or a sorted T cell fraction (not recorded which). The receptors were gathered from a human donor who was either an allogeneic HSCT recipient or a stem cell or donor lymphocyte infusion donor (not recorded which). It is not recorded whose cells these are; they may come from a transplant donor. The CDR3 runs from the conserved cysteine through the conserved F or W. A D gene is named only where the DNA matches it firmly. Size is stated for part of the rows, as once, few or many counts, or as a class when the clone is expanded.

CDR3nt,CDR3aa,v_gene,j_gene,abundance,d_gene,len
TGTGCTAGTGGTTGGACAGGGGGAGAGAGCACTGAAGCTTTCTTT,CASGWTGGESTEAFF,TRBV12-5,TRBJ1-1,-,TRBD1,15
TGTGCCTGGAGTGAAGGACTAGCGGGAGGGAGCTCCTACAATGAGCAGTTCTTC,CAWSEGLAGGSSYNEQFF,TRBV30,TRBJ2-1,-,TRBD2,18
TGTGCCAGCAGCAGTTTGGACAGCCCCTACGAGCAGTACTTC,CASSSLDSPYEQYF,TRBV5-6,TRBJ2-7,-,-,14
TGTGCCAGCAGCCAAGAGAGGGGGCCAGATACGCAGTATTTT,CASSQERGPDTQYF,TRBV7-2,TRBJ2-3,many,TRBD1,14
TGCGCCAGCAGCCAGAGGACAGCCTCGAACACCGGGGAGCTGTTTTTT,CASSQRTASNTGELFF,TRBV4-3,TRBJ2-2,many,-,16
TGCGCCAGCAGCTTGGGGCTAGCGCCAGTAACCTACGAGCAGTACTTC,CASSLGLAPVTYEQYF,TRBV5-1,TRBJ2-7,few,-,16
TGTGCCAGCACTGAAACCCTCGAGCAGTACTTC,CASTETLEQYF,TRBV2,TRBJ2-7,-,-,11
TGTGCCAGCAGTGAATATGGGACAGTGGCTGAAAAACTGTTTTTT,CASSEYGTVAEKLFF,TRBV25-1,TRBJ1-4,-,TRBD1,15
TGTGCCAGCAGACTCACAGGGGGGGAACAAGAGACCCAGTACTTC,CASRLTGGEQETQYF,TRBV12-3/TRBV12-4,TRBJ2-5,-,-,15
TGTGCCAGCAGCCAAGATCCTGTCGCAGAGCAGTTCTTC,CASSQDPVAEQFF,TRBV4-2,TRBJ2-1,-,-,13
TGCAGTGCTTCACCATACAGGGACAGGGTGAACACTGAAGCTTTCTTT,CSASPYRDRVNTEAFF,TRBV20-1,TRBJ1-1,-,TRBD1,16
TGTGCCAGCAGTGACCCCCGGAGCTACACAGATACGCAGTATTTT,CASSDPRSYTDTQYF,TRBV6-4,TRBJ2-3,-,-,15
TGTGCCAGCAGCGTATCCCCCGTTCCAGATACGCAGTATTTT,CASSVSPVPDTQYF,TRBV9,TRBJ2-3,few,-,14
TGTGCCAGCAGTTTCGGGGTTCAGCCCCAGCATTTT,CASSFGVQPQHF,TRBV12-3/TRBV12-4,TRBJ1-5,medium-sized,-,12
TGTGCCACCCGGGGGGACAGCAATCAGCCCCAGCATTTT,CATRGDSNQPQHF,TRBV10-3,TRBJ1-5,many,-,13
TGCGCCAGCAGCTCCGGGACAGGCCCCTATGAGCAGTTCTTC,CASSSGTGPYEQFF,TRBV5-1,TRBJ2-1,-,TRBD1,14
TGTGCCAGCACGACTAGCGGGGCGTTTACAGATACGCAGTATTTT,CASTTSGAFTDTQYF,TRBV25-1,TRBJ2-3,-,TRBD2,15
TGCGCCAGCAGCCAATTCCGGGGGGGGGATGAGCAGTTCTTC,CASSQFRGGDEQFF,TRBV4-1,TRBJ2-1,-,TRBD2,14
TGTGCCAGCTCCCTAGGACAGGTGGGGAATCAGCCCCAGCATTTT,CASSLGQVGNQPQHF,TRBV18,TRBJ1-5,few,TRBD1,15
TGTGCCATCAGTGGGGGACAGAGGAACACTGAAGCTTTCTTT,CAISGGQRNTEAFF,TRBV10-3,TRBJ1-1,-,TRBD1,14
TGTGCCACCGGGAGGGGACCGACTCTTAATCAGCCCCAGCATTTT,CATGRGPTLNQPQHF,TRBV9,TRBJ1-5,-,-,15
TGTGCCAGCAGTGGGACAGGGATTAGCAATCAGCCCCAGCATTTT,CASSGTGISNQPQHF,TRBV6-1,TRBJ1-5,many,TRBD1,15
TGCGCCAGCAGCCAGGAAACAGCGGCGCCCTACGAGCAGTACTTC,CASSQETAAPYEQYF,TRBV4-3,TRBJ2-7,-,-,15
TGCGCCAGCAGATCCTCTTGGGGCGAGCAGTACTTC,CASRSSWGEQYF,TRBV5-1,TRBJ2-7,-,-,12
TGTGCCAGCAGGTTAAGCACCGGGGAGCTGTTTTTT,CASRLSTGELFF,TRBV2,TRBJ2-2,-,-,12
TGCGCCAGCAGCCAACCCCCCACAGATACGCAGTATTTT,CASSQPPTDTQYF,TRBV5-1,TRBJ2-3,-,-,13
TGTGCCAGCAGCCAGAGCGGTTACGAGCAGTACTTC,CASSQSGYEQYF,TRBV3-1,TRBJ2-7,-,-,12
TGTGCCAGCGGGGAGACAGTATCCTACGAGCAGTACTTC,CASGETVSYEQYF,TRBV2,TRBJ2-7,once,-,13
TGTGCCAGCAGTGGGCTAGCTTACGAGCAGTACTTC,CASSGLAYEQYF,TRBV25-1,TRBJ2-7,many,-,12
TGTGCCATCCGCCGGGGGCCCCAAGAGACCCAGTACTTC,CAIRRGPQETQYF,TRBV10-3,TRBJ2-5,-,-,13
TGTGCCAGCAGCTTAGAGGGATCCTACAATGAGCAGTTCTTC,CASSLEGSYNEQFF,TRBV7-9,TRBJ2-1,many,-,14
TGTGCCAGCAGCCCTTGGCGAAGCTCCTACAATGAGCAGTTCTTC,CASSPWRSSYNEQFF,TRBV7-2,TRBJ2-1,-,-,15
TGTGCCATCAGAGACCCCGGGACAGGGAGTAAGCACGAGCAGTACTTC,CAIRDPGTGSKHEQYF,TRBV10-3,TRBJ2-7,-,TRBD1,16
TGTGCCAGCAGTTTCGTCGGGTTTTCCGGGGAGCTGTTTTTT,CASSFVGFSGELFF,TRBV12-3/TRBV12-4,TRBJ2-2,-,-,14
TGTGCCATCAGTGAGACCGGACAGGGGAAAAGGAACACCGGGGAGCTGTTTTTT,CAISETGQGKRNTGELFF,TRBV10-3,TRBJ2-2,many,TRBD1,18
TGTGCCAGCAGGACCCTTAGAAGCGGTCCCTACAATGAGCAGTTCTTC,CASRTLRSGPYNEQFF,TRBV6-1,TRBJ2-1,few,-,16